This T cell receptor (beta chain) was identified during a study of cytomegalovirus exposure and HLA in healthy donors. Study results and limitations: In vitro testing confirmed a few CMV-associated chains as specific for CMV antigens.

A remark on this clone: Its antigen is not known.

Likely unrecorded immune exposures existed in these nominally healthy donors. The PCR had 60 Vbeta and 13 Jbeta primers. Data came from immunoSEQ multiplex PCR; TCRdb stores just in-frame clones and leaves some out. This table has about 160,000 clones, around 80% appearing once. V dropped 2 bases and J dropped 0 bases, with 4 bases sitting between them. Germline CDR1 reads MDHEN; CDR2 reads SYDVKM. The CDR3 consists of 13 residues. The receptor's source is a male donor in good health and CMV-seropositive. The chain joins TRBV28 to TRBJ1-2, with D hard to call. The material sequenced was PBMCs. The CDR3 spells CASSLVANYGYTF. As DNA, the CDR3 is TGTGCCAGCAGTTTAGTAGCTAACTATGGCTACACCTTC.